The clone carrying this TCR beta chain occurred many times. These data come from a study of patients and donors after allogeneic stem cell transplantation. V lost 5 bases and J lost 1, with 15 bases in between. Germline CDR1 and CDR2: SGHNT and YYREEE (reference sequence). This CDR3 comprises 16 residues. TCRdb reanalysed the RT-PCR reads using MiXCR and keeps one entry per CDR3 protein. The table has approximately 88,000 distinct CDR3 sequences, 4% to 5% seen once. This TCR was sampled from a human donor who was either an allogeneic HSCT recipient or a stem cell or donor lymphocyte infusion donor (not recorded which). It is not recorded whose cells these are; they may come from a transplant donor. The V gene is TRBV5-4, the J gene TRBJ2-2, with TRBD1 as a possible D gene (6 bases). Sequencing used blood, either unsorted or a sorted T cell fraction (not recorded which). CDR3 protein: CASRGAGSMNTGELFF. The CDR3 nucleotides read TGTGCCAGCAGGGGGGCGGGTTCCATGAACACCGGGGAGCTGTTTTTT.